This TCR beta chain was sequenced in a study of T cell clonotyping in hematopoietic cell transplantation. Germline loops: CDR1 SGHVS, CDR2 FQNEAQ. The CDR3 is made up of 15 amino acids. Trimming took off 4 bases at V and 0 bases at J, with 12 bases between the two ends. Produced via immunoSEQ multiplex PCR; TCRdb's table is partial and in-frame only. The top ten clones hold 7.8% of a sample with about 13,000 clones, roughly 90% of them seen once. The source of this sequence is a female patient aged 45-60 years who had an allogeneic stem cell transplant from an unrelated donor, so the T cells may come from the graft donor. Some clones in this sample may be carry-over from other donors' samples. This chain uses TRBV7-8 with TRBJ1-1; D gene unclear. This specimen was PBMCs, taken 100 days after allogeneic stem cell transplant. In nucleotides, the CDR3 is TGTGCCAGCAGCTCCCACCCGAGCGTGAACACTGAAGCTTTCTTT. Protein: CASSSHPSVNTEAFF.